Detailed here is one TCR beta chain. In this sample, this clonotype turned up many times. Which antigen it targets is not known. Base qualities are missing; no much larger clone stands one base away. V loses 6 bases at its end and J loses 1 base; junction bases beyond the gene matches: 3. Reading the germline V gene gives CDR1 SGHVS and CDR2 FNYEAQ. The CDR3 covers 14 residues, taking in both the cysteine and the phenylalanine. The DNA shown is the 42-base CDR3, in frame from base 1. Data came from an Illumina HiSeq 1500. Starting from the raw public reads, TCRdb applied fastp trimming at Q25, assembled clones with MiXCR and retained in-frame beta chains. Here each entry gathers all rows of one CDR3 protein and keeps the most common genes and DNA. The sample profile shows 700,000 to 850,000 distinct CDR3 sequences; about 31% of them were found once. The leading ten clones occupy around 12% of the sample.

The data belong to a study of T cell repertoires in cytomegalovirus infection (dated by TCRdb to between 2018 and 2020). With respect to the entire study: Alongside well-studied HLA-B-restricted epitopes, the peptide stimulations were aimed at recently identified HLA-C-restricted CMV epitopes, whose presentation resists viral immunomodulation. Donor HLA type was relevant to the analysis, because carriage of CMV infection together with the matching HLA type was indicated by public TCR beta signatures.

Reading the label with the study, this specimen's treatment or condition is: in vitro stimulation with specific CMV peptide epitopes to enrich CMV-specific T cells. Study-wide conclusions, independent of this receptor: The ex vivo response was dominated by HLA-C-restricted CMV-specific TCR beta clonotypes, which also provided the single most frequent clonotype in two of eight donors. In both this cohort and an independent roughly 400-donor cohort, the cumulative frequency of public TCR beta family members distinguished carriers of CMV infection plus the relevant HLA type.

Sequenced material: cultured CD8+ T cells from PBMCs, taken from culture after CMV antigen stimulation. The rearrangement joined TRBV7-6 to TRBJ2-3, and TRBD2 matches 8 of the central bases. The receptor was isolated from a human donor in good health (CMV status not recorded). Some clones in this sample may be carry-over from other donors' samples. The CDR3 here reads CASSAGGGTDTQYF. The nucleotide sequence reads TGTGCCAGCAGTGCGGGGGGTGGCACAGATACGCAGTATTTT. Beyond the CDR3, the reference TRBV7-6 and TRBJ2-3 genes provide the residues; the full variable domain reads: GAGVSQSPRYKVTKRGQDVALRCDPISGHVSLYWYRQALGQGPEFLTYFNYEAQQDKSGLPNDRFSAERPEGSISTLTIQRTEQRDSAMYRCASSAGGGTDTQYFGPGTRLTVL.